This T cell receptor (beta chain) originates from a study of cytomegalovirus exposure and HLA in healthy donors. Study outcomes and limitations: Relative to equally common others, HLA-associated TCR beta chains showed greater clonal expansion in a later analysis. Later on, an analysis tied 15,000 to 20,000 TCR beta sequences to HLA alleles at 0.05 false discovery rate.

Note on this clone: Its antigen is as yet unknown.

Vbeta (60) and Jbeta (13) primers were used in the PCR. Sequencing was performed with immunoSEQ multiplex PCR; in TCRdb, only in-frame clones are kept and a portion is missing. The data show roughly 100,000 clones, more than 75% seen once. The clonotype was recovered from a young woman in good health and CMV-seropositive. Sequences were obtained from PBMCs.

In nucleotides, the CDR3 is TGTGCCAGCAGTGACCCCAGCGGGGAGCAGTTCTTC. Protein: CASSDPSGEQFF. This chain links TRBV2 with TRBJ2-1, with TRBD2 as a possible D gene (6 bases). V was cut by 3 bases and J by 10 bases, with 10 bases left in between. This CDR3 is built from 12 residues. The germline V gene encodes CDR1 SNHLY and CDR2 FYNNEI.